This note documents a single T cell receptor beta chain sequence. Its antigen is still unknown. Different DNA sequences within this sample yield the same CDR3. Naive CD8 isolation took CD45RO-negative cells positively selected for CCR7 and excluded terminally differentiated effector memory CD45RA+ cells. Clones were read by immunoSEQ multiplex PCR, and TCRdb kept only the in-frame ones, dropping some. Of about 2.1 million clones in the sample, roughly 93% are singletons; the top ten hold around 1.7%. This sample was taken from a study of shared clonotypes between healthy human individuals. Overall study: The study used three CD4 naive, three CD4 memory, two CD8 naive and one CD8 memory plate per donor.

Overall study findings and caveats: Having only a few donors restricted how much genetic and exposure-history diversity was captured. It was the non-shared clonotypes that had lower generation probabilities than clonotypes shared by all four donors. Sampling involved blood alone; tissue repertoires likely differ.

Sequencing was carried out using naive CD8+ T cells from PBMCs. This receptor was taken from a young man in good health. Some clones in this sample may be carry-over from other donors' samples.

DNA for the CDR3: TGTGCCAGCAGCCGAGCGAATACTGAAGCTTTCTTT. It yields the protein CASSRANTEAFF. This chain joins TRBV9 and TRBJ1-1; D unclear. CDR3 size: 12 residues. Germline V gene lookup returns CDR1 SGDLS and CDR2 YYNGEE. Trimming left V 4 bases short and J 5 bases short, with 9 bases between.